This T cell receptor beta chain was captured by sequencing in a study of blood T cell repertoires in COVID-19. Study in general: T cells, B-cell-depleted T cells, or PBMCs supplied cDNA or gDNA.

Data came from immunoSEQ multiplex PCR; TCRdb stores just in-frame clones and leaves some out. The sample contains approximately 210,000 clones, 82% of which appear only once. Germline CDR1 reads SNHLY; CDR2 reads FYNNEI. V lost 3 bases and J 8 bases, leaving 13 bases between the germline ends. There are 13 residues in the CDR3. The rearrangement joins TRBV2 to TRBJ1-2; D uncertain. The sequencing sample was made of peripheral blood. The receptor's source is a woman aged 40 to 49 with acute or convalescent COVID-19. CDR3 amino acids: CASSDVQARGYTF. The CDR3 DNA follows: TGTGCCAGCAGTGATGTCCAGGCGCGCGGCTACACCTTC.